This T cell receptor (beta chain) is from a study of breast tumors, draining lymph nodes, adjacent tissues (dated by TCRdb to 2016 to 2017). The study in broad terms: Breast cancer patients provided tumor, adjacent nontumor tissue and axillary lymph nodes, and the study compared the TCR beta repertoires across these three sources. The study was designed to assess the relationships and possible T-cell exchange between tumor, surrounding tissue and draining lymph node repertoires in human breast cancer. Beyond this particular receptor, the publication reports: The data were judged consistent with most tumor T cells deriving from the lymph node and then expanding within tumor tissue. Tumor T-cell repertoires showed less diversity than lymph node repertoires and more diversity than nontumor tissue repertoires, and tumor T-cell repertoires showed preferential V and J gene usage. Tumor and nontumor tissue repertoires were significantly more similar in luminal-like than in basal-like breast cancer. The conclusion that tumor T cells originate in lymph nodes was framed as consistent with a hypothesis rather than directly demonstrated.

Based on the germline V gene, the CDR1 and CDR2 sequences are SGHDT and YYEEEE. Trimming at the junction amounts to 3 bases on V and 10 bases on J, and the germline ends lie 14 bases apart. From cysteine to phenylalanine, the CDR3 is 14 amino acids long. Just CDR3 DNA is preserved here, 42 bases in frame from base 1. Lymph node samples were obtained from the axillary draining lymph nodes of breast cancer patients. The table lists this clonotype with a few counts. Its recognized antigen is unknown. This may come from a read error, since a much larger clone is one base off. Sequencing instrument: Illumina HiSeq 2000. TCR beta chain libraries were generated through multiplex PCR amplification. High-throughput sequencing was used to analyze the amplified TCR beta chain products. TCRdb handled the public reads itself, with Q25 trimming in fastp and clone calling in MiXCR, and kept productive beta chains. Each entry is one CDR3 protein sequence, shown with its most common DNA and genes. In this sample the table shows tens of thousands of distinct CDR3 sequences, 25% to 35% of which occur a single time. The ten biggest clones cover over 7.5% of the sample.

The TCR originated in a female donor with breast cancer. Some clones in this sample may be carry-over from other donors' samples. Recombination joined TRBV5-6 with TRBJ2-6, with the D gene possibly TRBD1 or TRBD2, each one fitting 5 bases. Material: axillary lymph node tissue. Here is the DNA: TGTGCCAGCAGCTCGCCGGGACCGGGTAACGTCCTGACTTTC. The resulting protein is CASSSPGPGNVLTF.